This entry describes one T cell receptor (beta chain). On sorted subsets, replicate PCRs used about 200 ng DNA, or tens of thousands of T cell genomes. Sequenced by immunoSEQ multiplex PCR; TCRdb stores in-frame clones only, minus some. The table includes 1.6 million or so clones, more than 95% detected once. This entry is derived from a study of shared clonotypes between healthy human individuals. CDR1 and CDR2 from the germline V gene are SGHRS and YFSETQ. The CDR3 is made up of 19 amino acids. J gave up 4 bases and V 0 bases, and 14 bases lay outside the gene matches. The chain has TRBV5-1 and TRBJ2-3; 10 nucleotides match TRBD2. This TCR was sampled from a young man in good health. What was sequenced was naive CD4+ T cells sorted from blood. Subset reported: CD45RA+ positively selected. The chain's CDR3 is CASSLEALAGVPYADTQYF. CDR3 coding DNA: TGCGCCAGCAGCTTGGAGGCGCTAGCGGGAGTACCTTACGCAGATACGCAGTATTTT. The whole variable domain, remainder taken from reference TRBV5-1 and TRBJ2-3, is KAGVTQTPRYLIKTRGQQVTLSCSPISGHRSVSWYQQTPGQGLQFLFEYFSETQRNKGNFPGRFSGRQFSNSRSEMNVSTLELGDSALYLCASSLEALAGVPYADTQYFGPGTRLTVL.